The 28 T cell receptor beta chains below were found in one sample sequenced in a study of OX40 agonist ivuxolimab in advanced cancers. Sequencing used immunoSEQ multiplex PCR; TCRdb keeps in-frame clones, though not all of them. The table lists around 80,000 clones, over 75% of them singletons, with approximately 0.5% in the top ten. The source was CD4+ or CD8+ T cells sorted from blood, collected in a trial of the OX40 agonist ivuxolimab. All receptors come from an adult with an advanced solid tumor such as melanoma, head and neck, liver or kidney cancer.

The J gene is TRBJ2-2, the V gene TRBV2, with 9 bases fitting TRBD2. J gave up 1 base and V 7 bases, and 7 bases lay outside the gene matches. The germline V gene encodes CDR1 SNHLY and CDR2 FYNNEI. The CDR3 is 16 amino acids. CDR3 sequence reads: CASTPRAGGNTGELFF. CDR3 nucleotides: TGTGCCAGCACTCCACGAGCGGGGGGGAACACCGGGGAGCTGTTTTTT.

The chain joins TRBV19 to TRBJ1-1, with 8 positions matching TRBD1. V shed 5 bases, J shed 2 bases, and the junction held 7 bases outside the gene matches. This CDR3 is built from 15 residues. The germline CDR1 and CDR2 sequences are LNHDA and SQIVND (reference sequence). The CDR3 here is CASSAWTGINTEAFF. CDR3 bases: TGTGCCAGTAGTGCCTGGACAGGGATAAACACTGAAGCTTTCTTT.

V usage is TRBV19 and J usage is TRBJ1-1; 8 bases agree with TRBD1. J was trimmed by 1 base and V by 7 bases; bases with no gene match: 5. Per the germline V gene, CDR1 is LNHDA and CDR2 is SQIVND (reference sequence). CDR3 length equals 14 residues. This CDR3 is CASIAGTGNTEAFF. The CDR3 DNA follows: TGTGCCAGTATTGCCGGGACAGGGAACACTGAAGCTTTCTTT.

This rearrangement joins TRBV5-6 to TRBJ1-5, with 7 bases aligning to TRBD1. V dropped 0 bases and J dropped 6; count of bases not matched to a gene: 3. Germline V gene lookup returns CDR1 SGHDT and CDR2 YYEEEE. This CDR3 has 14 amino acids. For the CDR3, the DNA is TGTGCCAGCAGCTTGGGACAGGGCGGTCAGCCCCAGCATTTT. Translation gives CASSLGQGGQPQHF. The full variable domain, its missing parts supplied by reference TRBV5-6 and TRBJ1-5, is DAGVTQSPTHLIKTRGQQVTLRCSPKSGHDTVSWYQQALGQGPQFIFQYYEEEERQRGNFPDRFSGHQFPNYSSELNVNALLLGDSALYLCASSLGQGGQPQHFGDGTRLSIL.

V usage is TRBV19 and J usage is TRBJ2-1; D call uncertain. The CDR3 spans 13 residues. From germline, CDR1 is LNHDA and CDR2 SQIVND (reference sequence). Trimming stripped 8 bases from V and 7 bases from J, with 15 bases between. The CDR3 DNA reads as TGTGCCAGTTCGAACACCTTGGGGAATGAGCAGTTCTTC. The encoded protein is CASSNTLGNEQFF.

CDR3 DNA: TGTGCCAGCAGGGATCAGGGAATGGGCGAGCAGTACTTC. Amino acid sequence: CASRDQGMGEQYF. The genes are TRBV6-5 and TRBJ2-7, with D maybe TRBD1 (5 bases). This CDR3 has 13 amino acids. Germline CDR1 MNHEY, CDR2 SVGAGI. Deletions cut 6 bases from V and 6 bases from J, with 15 bases between.

The chain is built from TRBV15 and TRBJ2-3, with unresolved D. The CDR3 spans 15 residues. Trimming removed 0 bases from V and 6 bases from J, with 13 bases in between. Germline values: CDR1 LNHNV, CDR2 YYDKDF (reference sequence). CDR3 nucleotides: TGTGCCACCAGCAGAGATCGTGGTGTTGAGGATACGCAGTATTTT. Translation gives CATSRDRGVEDTQYF.

In DNA form, the CDR3 reads TGTGCCTGGAGTCCCGCCAGCTACGAGCAGTACTTC. Translation: CAWSPASYEQYF. The V and J genes are TRBV30 and TRBJ2-7, with unresolved D. In germline, CDR1 is GTSNPN, CDR2 SVGIG (reference sequence). V gave up 2 bases and J gave up 3 bases, with 8 bases separating them. The CDR3 contains 12 residues.

The chain uses TRBV18 and TRBJ1-1; maybe TRBD1 (5 bases). The CDR3 has 12 residues. V was shortened by 6 bases and J by 7 bases, with 12 bases between the two germline ends. Germline values: CDR1 KGHSH, CDR2 LQKENI. The CDR3: CASSQDRFEAFF. The CDR3 DNA reads TGTGCCAGCTCCCAAGACAGATTTGAAGCTTTCTTT.

The rearrangement links TRBV5-4 to TRBJ1-2; a weak D match, TRBD1 (6 bases). Trimming took off 0 bases at V and 8 bases at J, with 11 bases between the two ends. Germline-derived CDR1 and CDR2 are SGHNT and YYREEE (reference sequence). CDR3 length equals 13 residues. This CDR3 is CASSLGGGGGYTF. The CDR3 nucleotides read TGTGCCAGCAGCTTGGGAGGGGGAGGAGGCTACACCTTC.

The J gene is TRBJ1-1, the V gene TRBV11-2, with D possibly being TRBD1 (5 bases). V was pared by 4 bases and J by 3 bases, with 9 bases between. From germline, CDR1 is SGHAT and CDR2 FQNNGV. This CDR3 comprises 13 residues. CDR3 nucleotide sequence: TGTGCCAGCAGCTACCCAGGGTACACTGAAGCTTTCTTT. Translation gives CASSYPGYTEAFF.

The chain employs TRBV11-3 and TRBJ1-1; 8 bases line up with TRBD1. The CDR3 covers 14 residues. Germline V lookup: CDR1 SGHNT, CDR2 YENEEA. J gave up 5 bases and V 5 bases, and 7 bases lay outside the gene matches. The CDR3 reads CASSAGQGWTEAFF. CDR3 DNA sequence: TGTGCCAGCAGCGCAGGACAGGGTTGGACTGAAGCTTTCTTT.

V gene TRBV7-8 combines with J gene TRBJ2-2; 7 bases match TRBD2. Unmatched junction bases numbered 7, after V lost 5 bases and J lost 7 bases. The CDR3 runs 14 residues. Germline CDR1 is SGHVS and CDR2 is FQNEAQ. The DNA for the CDR3 is TGTGCCAGCAGCCAGACTAGCTCCAGCGGGGAGCTGTTTTTT. Protein product: CASSQTSSSGELFF.

This rearrangement joins TRBV7-2 to TRBJ1-5; D is perhaps TRBD1 (6 bases). CDR1 and CDR2 (germline): SGHTA, FQGNSA. The V gene lost 5 bases and the J gene lost 6 bases, with 20 bases spanning the gap. There are 16 residues in the CDR3. As DNA, the CDR3 is TGTGCCAGCAGCCCCCTAGGGGGAGGAGAGGGTCAGCCCCAGCATTTT. Translation gives CASSPLGGGEGQPQHF.

The chain uses TRBV19 and TRBJ2-3; perhaps TRBD2 as D (6 bases). Trimming took 6 bases from V and 4 from J, leaving 8 bases between them. Germline values: CDR1 LNHDA, CDR2 SQIVND (reference sequence). This CDR3 has 12 amino acids. The CDR3 nucleotides read TGTGCCAGTAGCGGGAGCGCAGATACGCAGTATTTT. Translation: CASSGSADTQYF.

The V call is TRBV11-3, the J call TRBJ2-2; 10 positions agree with TRBD2. The CDR3 runs 14 residues. V was clipped by 6 bases and J by 5 bases; unmatched bases: 3. Germline V gene sequence: CDR1 SGHNT, CDR2 YENEEA. CDR3 nucleotide sequence: TGTGCCAGCAGACCGACTAGCGGGACCGGGGAGCTGTTTTTT. As protein: CASRPTSGTGELFF.

The rearrangement joins TRBV21-1 to TRBJ1-3; the DNA was not compared with TRBD1, the D call given in the table. TRBV21-1 is a pseudogene segment. This CDR3 spans 16 amino acids. The CDR3 spells CASSKKQGRSGNTIYF. The CDR3 nucleotides read TGTGCCAGCAGCAAAAAACAGGGAAGGTCTGGAAACACCATATATTTT.

The chain couples TRBV6-5 to TRBJ1-1; D gene ambiguous. Germline CDR1 reads MNHEY; CDR2 reads SVGAGI. Trimming shortened V by 9 bases and J by 6 bases, and 17 bases separated the two germline ends. The CDR3 loop spans 13 amino acids. In DNA, the CDR3 is TGTGCCAGTTCGGGCCCGCATTACGCTGAAGCTTTCTTT. This codes for CASSGPHYAEAFF.

The gene calls are TRBV2 and TRBJ2-7, with D tentatively TRBD1 or TRBD2 (5 bases each). Germline-derived CDR1 and CDR2 are SNHLY and FYNNEI. The CDR3 spans 13 residues. Trimming took off 5 bases at V and 3 bases at J, with 11 bases between the two ends. The CDR3 DNA follows: TGTGCCAGCAGTCGGGACCTCCGCTACGAGCAGTACTTC. Its translation: CASSRDLRYEQYF.

The chain is built from TRBV4-2 and TRBJ2-1; 7 bases are shared with TRBD2. The CDR3 is 18 residues long. Germline CDR1 is LGHNA and CDR2 is YNFKEQ. Germline trimming cut 1 base from V and 5 bases from J; bases unmatched to any gene: 14. CDR3 amino acids: CASSQGPVRLAEDNEQFF. DNA for the CDR3: TGTGCCAGCAGCCAAGGCCCCGTACGGCTAGCGGAGGACAATGAGCAGTTCTTC.

The J gene is TRBJ1-2, the V gene TRBV2, with D hard to call. The germline V gene encodes CDR1 SNHLY and CDR2 FYNNEI. V lost 0 bases and J 4 bases, leaving 12 bases between the germline ends. The CDR3 has 15 amino acids. The CDR3 sequence: CASSEAFSSTYGYTF. CDR3 nucleotide sequence: TGTGCCAGCAGTGAAGCTTTTAGTTCTACCTATGGCTACACCTTC.

This clone was picked up a small number of times. The gene calls are TRBV5-5 and TRBJ2-3; either TRBD1 or TRBD2 may supply D (5 bases each). Trimming took off 4 bases at V and 9 bases at J, with 12 bases between the two ends. Germline CDR1 is SGHKS and CDR2 is YYEKEE (reference sequence). CDR3 length: 12 residues. The CDR3 reads CASSVQGVTQYF. In DNA form, the CDR3 reads TGTGCCAGCAGCGTCCAGGGAGTAACGCAGTATTTT.

The chain carries TRBV6-1 and TRBJ1-4; no definite D call. Germline CDR1 and CDR2: MNHNS and SASEGT. CDR3 size: 15 residues. V lost 6 bases and J 7 bases, leaving 18 bases between the germline ends. The CDR3 here is CASSAAYWVREKLFF. Here the CDR3 DNA reads TGTGCCAGCAGCGCCGCGTACTGGGTCCGTGAAAAACTGTTTTTT.

The chain employs TRBV12-5 and TRBJ2-1; no firm D call. Germline CDR1 LGHNT, CDR2 FRNRAP. The V and J ends lost 6 bases and 9 bases respectively, with 9 bases between them. The CDR3 extends over 11 amino acids. Here the CDR3 reads CASGYSSEQFF. CDR3 bases: TGTGCTAGTGGCTACTCGAGTGAGCAGTTCTTC.

The V gene is TRBV11-2, the J gene TRBJ2-7, with a tentative D call TRBD2 (5 bases). V was clipped by 3 bases and J by 5 bases, with 14 bases between them. The CDR3 spans 14 residues. The germline V gene has CDR1 SGHAT and CDR2 FQNNGV. In nucleotides, the CDR3 is TGTGCCAGCAGCTTCGGCGGAGGTGTGGACGAGCAGTACTTC. Amino acids: CASSFGGGVDEQYF.

The sample holds one count of this clone. The chain has TRBV14 and TRBJ1-1; TRBD1 matches 7 bases. The V and J ends lost 4 bases and 7 bases, in that order; junction bases with no gene match: 9. CDR1 and CDR2 (germline): SGHDN, FVKESK. This CDR3 spans 14 amino acids. The CDR3: CASSRGDRINEAFF. CDR3 in DNA: TGTGCCAGCAGCCGAGGGGACAGAATCAATGAAGCTTTCTTT.

This chain joins TRBV7-9 and TRBJ2-3, with 13 positions matching TRBD2. This CDR3 spans 16 amino acids. The germline gives CDR1 SEHNR, CDR2 FQNEAQ (reference sequence). J gave up 3 bases and V 5 bases, and 5 bases lay outside the gene matches. CDR3: CASSLWTSGSTDTQYF. The CDR3 DNA sequence: TGTGCCAGCAGCCTCTGGACTAGCGGGAGTACAGATACGCAGTATTTT.

This clone has a single count. This chain links TRBV6-6 with TRBJ1-1; 7 bases agree with TRBD1. CDR3 length: 14 residues. Looked up from germline, CDR1 is MNHNY and CDR2 is SVGAGI (reference sequence). Unmatched junction bases numbered 5, after V lost 6 bases and J lost 1 base. In DNA, the CDR3 is TGTGCCAGCAGACGTCGGACAGGGAACACTGAAGCTTTCTTT. This translates into CASRRRTGNTEAFF.